The following is a T cell receptor (beta chain) sequence with its context. Its cognate antigen is unknown. These data belong to a study of OX40 agonist ivuxolimab in advanced cancers. Study context: Patients received intravenous ivuxolimab every 2 weeks at 0.01 to 10 mg/kg.

Blood specimens came from baseline, cycle 4 day 1, and cycle 7 day 1. The data were produced by immunoSEQ multiplex PCR, yet TCRdb's version contains in-frame clones alone and is incomplete. In the table there are 40,000 or so clones, roughly 82% of which are singletons. Germline values: CDR1 SGHAT, CDR2 FQDESV (reference sequence). The CDR3 totals 15 residues. Trimming at V came to 4 bases and at J to 3 bases, leaving 3 bases not matched to a gene. Whole-study results and caveats: Antigen targets of the expanded peripheral T cells went undetermined.

The sequences come from CD4+ or CD8+ T cells sorted from blood, collected in a trial of the OX40 agonist ivuxolimab. The chain joins TRBV11-1 to TRBJ2-1, with 10 bases identical to TRBD2. The TCR comes from an adult with an advanced solid tumor such as melanoma, head and neck, liver or kidney cancer. The CDR3: CASSSGLAIYNEQFF. The CDR3, as DNA: TGTGCCAGCAGCTCGGGACTAGCGATCTACAATGAGCAGTTCTTC.